The 4 T cell receptor beta chains reported below all come from one sample, sequenced in a study of blood T cell repertoires in COVID-19. Some clones are missing from TCRdb's copy, which holds only in-frame ones; the method was immunoSEQ multiplex PCR. The sample has roughly 160,000 clones; roughly 87% are singletons. Sequencing was performed on PBMCs or T cells enriched from blood (not recorded which). The receptors were sampled from a woman aged 45 to 65 who had recovered from COVID-19.

CDR3 region: CASSLIDRDYGYTF. CDR3 bases: TGTGCCAGCAGTTTAATCGACAGGGACTATGGCTACACCTTC. This chain uses TRBV28 with TRBJ1-2, with 7 bases lining up with TRBD1. The CDR3 extends over 14 amino acids. After removal of 2 bases from V and 3 bases from J, the junction contained 3 bases not matched to a gene. Germline V gene lookup returns CDR1 MDHEN and CDR2 SYDVKM.

The J gene is TRBJ2-1, the V gene TRBV7-2; 8 positions match TRBD2. The junction had 18 bases not matched to a gene; V was cut back by 8 bases and J by 12 bases. This CDR3 has 15 amino acids. Germline assignment: CDR1 SGHTA and CDR2 FQGNSA. DNA of the CDR3: TGTGCCAGCCTCTCCCGGACTAGCCCCACAAGGGGGCAGTTCTTC. It translates to CASLSRTSPTRGQFF.

This chain joins TRBV5-8 and TRBJ1-5, with D possibly matching TRBD1 (5 bases). V shed 4 bases and J shed 3 bases, with 17 bases lying between them. The CDR3 extends over 16 amino acids. Germline V lookup: CDR1 SGHTS, CDR2 YDEGEE. The CDR3 nucleotides read TGTGCCAGCAGCAAGGCAACAGGTTTCGTCAATCAGCCCCAGCATTTT. This sequence encodes CASSKATGFVNQPQHF.

CDR3 in amino acids: CASNLGGGQPQHF. CDR3 nucleotides: TGTGCCAGCAACCTTGGGGGCGGCCAGCCCCAGCATTTT. The chain is built from TRBV2 and TRBJ1-5; tentative D call: TRBD1 (6 bases). The CDR3 consists of 13 residues. V lost 7 bases and J 7 bases, leaving 14 bases between the germline ends. CDR1 is SNHLY and CDR2 is FYNNEI in the germline V gene.